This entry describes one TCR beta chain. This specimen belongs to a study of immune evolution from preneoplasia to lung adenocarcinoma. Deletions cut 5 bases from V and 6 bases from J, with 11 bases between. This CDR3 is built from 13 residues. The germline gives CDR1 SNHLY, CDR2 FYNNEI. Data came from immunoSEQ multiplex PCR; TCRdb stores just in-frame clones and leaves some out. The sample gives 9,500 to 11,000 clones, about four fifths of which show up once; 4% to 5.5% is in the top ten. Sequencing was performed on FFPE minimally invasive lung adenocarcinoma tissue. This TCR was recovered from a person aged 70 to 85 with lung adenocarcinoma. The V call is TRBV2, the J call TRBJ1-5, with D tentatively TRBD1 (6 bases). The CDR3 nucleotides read TGTGCCAGCAGTAAACAGGGTGCTCAGCCCCAGCATTTT. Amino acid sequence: CASSKQGAQPQHF.